This T cell receptor (beta chain) emerged from a study of technical replicates of blood from several donors. Profiled with immunoSEQ multiplex PCR; TCRdb holds only in-frame clones, not every one. The table records about 85,000 clones, around 94% of them present only once. Per the germline V gene, CDR1 is SGHTA and CDR2 is FQGNSA. The CDR3 loop spans 13 amino acids. The germline V and J ends were trimmed by 5 bases and 7 bases, with 12 bases remaining between them. The rearrangement uses TRBV7-2 and TRBJ2-1, with D tentatively TRBD1 (5 bases). This TCR derives from a human donor in good health. Sequenced sample: T cells isolated from PBMCs. Here the CDR3 DNA reads TGTGCCAGCAGCCACGGACACGAGAATGAGCAGTTCTTC. Its translation: CASSHGHENEQFF.